The 30 T cell receptor beta chains presented below share a single source sample, sequenced in a study of blood T cells in healthy people across ages. Alongside a J-beta primer mix, a sample-barcoded 5' primer served in a second PCR lasting roughly 6 to 11 cycles. TCRdb analysed the 5' RACE reads with MiXCR anew, one entry per CDR3 protein. The sample lists over 600,000 distinct CDR3 sequences, around 50% occurring once. The sample consisted of blood. These receptors all come from a man aged 35 to 55 in good health.

V is TRBV7-2 and J is TRBJ2-1; possibly TRBD1 for D (6 bases). In germline, CDR1 is SGHTA, CDR2 FQGNSA. The length of the CDR3 is 16 residues. Trimming took off 4 bases at V and 4 bases at J, with 17 bases between the two ends. The CDR3 coding sequence is TGTGCCAGCAGCTCAACGACAGGACGGCTATACAATGAGCAGTTCTTC. Amino acids: CASSSTTGRLYNEQFF.

V usage is TRBV4-3 and J usage is TRBJ1-5; D perhaps matches TRBD1 (5 bases). Germline CDR1 is LGHNA and CDR2 is YSLEER. Between the trimmed V and J ends, which lost 3 bases and 6 bases, there was a span of 12 bases. The CDR3 length is 14 residues. This chain's CDR3 is CASSHGGDRQPQHF. The CDR3 bases are TGCGCCAGCAGCCACGGAGGGGACCGTCAGCCCCAGCATTTT.

The chain couples TRBV5-6 to TRBJ2-3; TRBD1 might be the D (6 bases). This CDR3 region has 16 residues. From germline, CDR1 is SGHDT and CDR2 YYEEEE. Deletions cut 4 bases from V and 7 bases from J, with 22 bases between. For the CDR3, the DNA is TGTGCCAGCAGCCCTACGGACAGAGAAGACTCTTATACGCAGTATTTT. Its translation: CASSPTDREDSYTQYF.

The J gene is TRBJ1-2, the V gene TRBV2, with 9 bases fitting TRBD1. Looked up from germline, CDR1 is SNHLY and CDR2 is FYNNEI. V was pared by 6 bases and J by 4 bases, with 9 bases of the junction left unmatched. The CDR3 extends over 15 amino acids. The CDR3 protein is CASSPRGQGSYGYTF. The CDR3 DNA reads TGTGCCAGCAGCCCCCGGGGACAGGGCTCCTATGGCTACACCTTC.

This clonotype was seen a single time. The V and J genes are TRBV27 and TRBJ2-7; D possibly corresponds to TRBD2 (6 bases). V lost 4 bases to trimming and J lost 0 bases, with 16 bases between them. The CDR3 covers 16 residues. Looked up from germline, CDR1 is MNHEY and CDR2 is SMNVEV (reference sequence). Written as DNA, the CDR3 is TGTGCCAGCAGTTCGGACTGGACTACAAGCTCCTACGAGCAGTACTTC. Encoded protein: CASSSDWTTSSYEQYF.

This clonotype was seen more than once but under ten times. This chain joins TRBV27 and TRBJ2-7; 7 bases map to TRBD2. Germline-derived CDR1 and CDR2 are MNHEY and SMNVEV (reference sequence). Germline trimming cut 9 bases from V and 7 bases from J; bases unmatched to any gene: 12. The CDR3 sequence is 13 residues long. CDR3 amino acids: CASGTNPSREQYF. The CDR3 DNA reads TGTGCCAGTGGGACTAACCCCTCCCGGGAGCAGTACTTC.

This sequence joins TRBV28 and TRBJ1-5; weak D call: TRBD1 (5 bases). Germline V gene sequence: CDR1 MDHEN, CDR2 SYDVKM. V lost 7 bases and J 0 bases, leaving 19 bases between the germline ends. The CDR3 sequence is 17 residues long. CDR3 nucleotide sequence: TGTGCCAGCACGCCTTGGGGGTTTCGGGATAGCAATCAGCCCCAGCATTTT. Translating gives CASTPWGFRDSNQPQHF.

The chain joins TRBV2 to TRBJ2-5; TRBD1 matches 7 bases. The CDR3 is 14 residues long. Germline loops: CDR1 SNHLY, CDR2 FYNNEI. V was clipped by 6 bases and J by 5 bases; unmatched bases: 9. As DNA, the CDR3 is TGTGCCAGCAGGCCGGGACAGTATGAGGAGACCCAGTACTTC. Encoded protein: CASRPGQYEETQYF.

This clonotype has just one count. The chain joins TRBV27 to TRBJ2-7; 14 nucleotides line up with TRBD2. This CDR3 has 16 residues. Trimming removed 6 bases from V and 4 bases from J; junction bases left unmatched: 8. Germline CDR1 is MNHEY and CDR2 is SMNVEV (reference sequence). Here the CDR3 DNA reads TGTGCCAGCAGATCCGGGACTAGCGGGAGATCGTACGAGCAGTACTTC. The encoded protein is CASRSGTSGRSYEQYF.

The rearrangement joins TRBV2 to TRBJ1-2, with TRBD1 as a possible D gene (6 bases). V dropped 8 bases and J dropped 4 bases, with 20 bases sitting between them. Germline lookup yields CDR1 SNHLY and CDR2 FYNNEI. The CDR3 spans 15 residues. The CDR3 loop is CASSSGTNLFYGYTF. CDR3 DNA sequence: TGTGCCAGCTCGTCCGGGACAAACCTTTTCTATGGCTACACCTTC.

The rearrangement uses TRBV7-2 and TRBJ2-6; 8 bases line up with TRBD1. The CDR3 spans 16 residues. V lost 5 bases, J lost 2 bases, and 5 bases stayed unmatched. The germline V gene encodes CDR1 SGHTA and CDR2 FQGNSA. The CDR3 region has the DNA TGTGCCAGCAGCCCCCGACAGGGGACTGGGGCCAACGTCCTGACTTTC. Translated, it gives CASSPRQGTGANVLTF.

There are a few counts of this clonotype. The chain has TRBV20-1 and TRBJ1-2; D is ambiguous. CDR3 length: 12 amino acids. V gave up 0 bases and J gave up 5 bases, with 7 bases separating them. The germline V gene has CDR1 DFQATT and CDR2 SNEGSKA (reference sequence). CDR3 sequence reads: CSAREDRYGYTF. CDR3 nucleotides: TGCAGTGCTAGAGAGGACCGATATGGCTACACCTTC.

A single count supports this clonotype. A read error may produce the germline difference seen at one junction end. V and J are TRBV11-2 and TRBJ2-4, with D possibly matching TRBD2 (5 bases). The J call may not be correct, given that the DNA end is closer to TRBJ2-7. CDR1 SGHAT and CDR2 FQNNGV come from the germline V gene. The CDR3 consists of 15 residues. The CDR3 spells CASTPQRVPSSEQYF. The CDR3 nucleotides are TGTGCCAGCACCCCACAGAGGGTTCCTTCCTCCGAGCAGTACTTC.

This clonotype has more than one count but fewer than ten. This chain's CDR3 is CASSPAGGYSYEQYF. DNA of the CDR3: TGCGCCAGCAGCCCCGCGGGGGGCTATTCCTACGAGCAGTACTTC. The gene calls are TRBV5-1 and TRBJ2-7, with 8 bases aligning to TRBD2. The V segment lost 4 bases and the J segment 1 base; nucleotides outside the gene matches: 7. This CDR3 is 15 amino acids long. The germline gives CDR1 SGHRS, CDR2 YFSETQ.

This clonotype was observed a few times. The chain uses TRBV10-3 and TRBJ1-6; possibly TRBD1 for D (6 bases). V lost 6 bases and J lost 5, with 14 bases in between. The germline V gene encodes CDR1 ENHRY and CDR2 SYGVKD. The CDR3 runs 15 residues. Here the CDR3 DNA reads TGTGCCATCAGGGGGGGCGGGACCGATAATTCACCCCTCCACTTT. This gives the protein CAIRGGGTDNSPLHF.

This chain connects TRBV7-2 to TRBJ2-7, with 7 nucleotides matching TRBD1. After removal of 4 bases from V and 6 bases from J, the junction contained 6 bases not matched to a gene. The CDR3 is made up of 13 amino acids. CDR1 is SGHTA and CDR2 is FQGNSA in the germline V gene. The CDR3 nucleotides are TGTGCCAGCAGCTATAGGACAGGCTGCGAGCAGTACTTC. This codes for CASSYRTGCEQYF.

The CDR3 reads CASSPKVMNTEAFF. The CDR3 bases are TGTGCCAGCAGCCCAAAGGTCATGAACACTGAAGCTTTCTTT. The chain employs TRBV3-1 and TRBJ1-1; no reliable D call. The V end lost 4 bases, the J end lost 0 bases, and 9 bases lay between the germline ends. Germline V gene sequence: CDR1 LGHDT, CDR2 YNNKEL (reference sequence). The CDR3 has 14 residues.

The J gene is TRBJ2-5, the V gene TRBV13, with 8 bases that match TRBD2. The J call is in doubt because the DNA end fits TRBJ2-7 better. Germline CDR1 PRHDT, CDR2 FYEKMQ (reference sequence). The CDR3 contains 16 residues. This CDR3 is CASSLERGLETYEQYF. The CDR3 coding sequence is TGTGCCAGCAGCTTAGAACGGGGACTAGAGACTTACGAGCAGTACTTC.

The chain has TRBV14 and TRBJ2-2; TRBD1 might be the D (6 bases). Trimming cost V 2 bases and J 6 bases, with 10 bases left between them. The CDR3 totals 14 residues. Looked up from germline, CDR1 is SGHDN and CDR2 is FVKESK. The CDR3 is CASSQQQGSGELFF. In DNA, the CDR3 is TGTGCCAGCAGCCAACAACAGGGCTCCGGGGAGCTGTTTTTT.

This clonotype was seen more than once but under ten times. The V and J genes are TRBV11-2 and TRBJ1-4, with D possibly being TRBD1 (6 bases). CDR1 is SGHAT and CDR2 is FQNNGV in the germline V gene. V lost 7 bases to trimming and J lost 13 bases, with 16 bases between them. The CDR3 runs to 12 residues. The CDR3 bases are TGTGCCAGCACCCCGAATCAGGGGAGACTGTTTTTT. It is translated as CASTPNQGRLFF.

This CDR3 reads CSARGRLAESSYEQYF. In DNA form, the CDR3 reads TGCAGTGCTAGAGGACGACTAGCGGAGAGCTCCTACGAGCAGTACTTC. This rearrangement joins TRBV20-1 to TRBJ2-7, with TRBD2 matching 9 bases. The CDR3 has 16 amino acids. With 1 base clipped from V and 0 bases from J, the junction kept 7 bases outside the gene matches. CDR1 DFQATT and CDR2 SNEGSKA come from the germline V gene (reference sequence).

V gene TRBV7-2 combines with J gene TRBJ1-1, with D hard to call. The CDR3 contains 14 residues. Looked up from germline, CDR1 is SGHTA and CDR2 is FQGNSA. Trimming removed 0 bases from V and 2 bases from J, with 7 bases in between. This CDR3 reads CASSLASGNTEAFF. CDR3 bases: TGTGCCAGCAGCTTAGCCTCAGGTAACACTGAAGCTTTCTTT.

This clonotype was observed a handful of times. The chain links TRBV11-2 to TRBJ2-3; D remains ambiguous. Germline CDR1 and CDR2: SGHAT and FQNNGV. The V and J ends lost 1 base and 7 bases respectively, with 9 bases between them. The CDR3 consists of 13 residues. CDR3 nucleotide sequence: TGTGCCAGCAGCTTAGGGGCGCGGAATACGCAGTATTTT. Translation: CASSLGARNTQYF.

With respect to this clonotype: It may be a read error: a sequence one base away is much more abundant. The chain recombines TRBV9 with TRBJ1-2; D perhaps matches TRBD1 (6 bases). From germline, CDR1 is SGDLS and CDR2 YYNGEE. The CDR3 is 14 residues long. Trimming shortened V by 4 bases and J by 9 bases, and 19 bases separated the two germline ends. The CDR3 DNA reads TGTGCCAGCAGCACCCCTCCAGAGGACAGTCGCTACACCTTC. Protein sequence: CASSTPPEDSRYTF.

This clonotype turned up a few times. This chain connects TRBV7-2 to TRBJ2-1; D gene ambiguous. This CDR3 comprises 13 residues. V dropped 2 bases and J dropped 5 bases, with 7 bases sitting between them. The germline gives CDR1 SGHTA, CDR2 FQGNSA. CDR3 bases: TGTGCCAGCAGCTTACCCGTGGACAATGAGCAGTTCTTC. As protein: CASSLPVDNEQFF.

On this clonotype itself: Lacking the conserved final phenylalanine or tryptophan, this CDR3 likely reflects a read error. V and J are TRBV5-1 and TRBJ2-7; D may be TRBD1 (5 bases). The DNA matches TRBJ2-4 better at its end, which makes the J call doubtful. CDR3 length equals 13 residues. CDR1 and CDR2 from the germline V gene are SGHRS and YFSETQ. CDR3 residues: CASNTGAKNIQYI. The DNA for the CDR3 is TGCGCCAGCAACACAGGAGCCAAAAACATTCAGTACATC.

This clonotype showed up just once. The chain joins TRBV20-1 to TRBJ1-1; D gene uncertain. The CDR3 runs to 12 residues. The V and J ends lost 0 bases and 2 bases respectively, with 4 bases between them. Looked up from germline, CDR1 is DFQATT and CDR2 is SNEGSKA (reference sequence). CDR3 in DNA: TGCAGTGCTAGAGATCCAAACACTGAAGCTTTCTTT. Translating it yields CSARDPNTEAFF.

The V gene is TRBV10-3, the J gene TRBJ1-4; TRBD1 aligns across 9 bases. The CDR3 spans 14 residues. The germline V gene has CDR1 ENHRY and CDR2 SYGVKD. V lost 6 bases, J lost 8 bases, and 7 bases stayed unmatched. The CDR3 protein is CAIREGQGGEKLFF. Written as DNA, the CDR3 is TGTGCCATCAGAGAGGGACAGGGCGGCGAAAAACTGTTTTTT.

This clonotype has just a few counts. This chain connects TRBV27 to TRBJ2-6, with 9 nucleotides matching TRBD1. Germline loops: CDR1 MNHEY, CDR2 SMNVEV (reference sequence). The CDR3 contains 18 residues. V dropped 2 bases and J dropped 2; count of bases not matched to a gene: 7. The CDR3 region has the DNA TGTGCCAGCAGTTTAGCGGACAGGGGACAGACTGGGGCCAACGTCCTGACTTTC. It yields the protein CASSLADRGQTGANVLTF.

The V and J genes are TRBV12-3 or TRBV12-4 and TRBJ2-1; 9 bases are a match to TRBD2. The V and J ends lost 7 bases and 2 bases, in that order; junction bases with no gene match: 6. The CDR3 extends over 15 amino acids. The CDR3 is CASKVSGGPYNEQFF. CDR3 sequence (DNA): TGTGCCAGCAAAGTTAGCGGGGGACCCTACAATGAGCAGTTCTTC.